These T cell receptor beta chains were read from a single sample in a study of shared clonotypes between healthy human individuals. The assay was immunoSEQ multiplex PCR, and TCRdb's table has in-frame clones only and misses some. This table has around 690,000 clones, less than 95% appearing once. Sequencing input: memory CD8+ T cells from PBMCs. The source is a man aged 18 to 30 in good health. Some clones in this sample may be carry-over from other donors' samples. Each CDR3 is given with its conserved first and last residue. A D gene is named only where the DNA matches it firmly. The size field is filled for only some rows; it gives once, few, many or a size class.

NA TRBD1 TRBJ1-1 TRBV5-4 TGTGCCAGCAGCTTGGATGGACGAGACAGGGGGATCACTGAAGCTTTCTTT CASSLDGRDRGITEAFF
few NA TRBJ1-5 TRBV29-1 TGCAGCGTTGAGGAGCAGGGAGGCAATCAGCCCCAGCATTTT CSVEEQGGNQPQHF
NA NA TRBJ2-7 TRBV10-2 TGCGCCAGCAGTACTAGCTGGTACGAGCAGTACTTC CASSTSWYEQYF
NA NA TRBJ2-7 TRBV27 TGTGCCAGCATCCGGAGGGCAGGCCGAGGCCTCGAGCAGTACTTC CASIRRAGRGLEQYF
NA TRBD2 TRBJ2-1 TRBV11-2 TGTGCCGGGGCTGGTGGCACGGGGGGGCCCTACAATGAGCAGTTCTTC CAGAGGTGGPYNEQFF
NA TRBD1 TRBJ1-4 TRBV2 TGTGCCAGCAGTGCATTCCCGGGACAGGGAAGAGAGGTGTTTTTT CASSAFPGQGREVFF
NA NA TRBJ2-5 TRBV2 TGTGCCAGCAGTGATCTCTCCCCTGGGGGCCAAGAGACCCAGTACTTC CASSDLSPGGQETQYF
NA NA TRBJ2-7 TRBV5-1 TGCGCCAGCAGCTTGGAATGGGGTAACTACGAGCAGTACTTC CASSLEWGNYEQYF
NA NA TRBJ2-3 TRBV7-8 TGTGCCAGCAGCTTTTATAGTGATAATACGCAGTATTTT CASSFYSDNTQYF
NA NA TRBJ2-1 TRBV7-9 TGTGCCAGCAGCTTAGTAAGACCCTACAATGAGCAGTTCTTC CASSLVRPYNEQFF
NA TRBD1 TRBJ1-1 TRBV10-3 TGTGCCATCAGTGAGGGTCAGGACAGGGGATACGGAGACACTGAAGCTTTCTTT CAISEGQDRGYGDTEAFF
few TRBD2 TRBJ2-2 TRBV6-4 TGTGCCAGCAGTGAATTCCTAGCGGGAGGAGTCGAGCTGTTTTTT CASSEFLAGGVELFF
NA TRBD1 TRBJ1-6 TRBV30 TGTGCCTGCTCCGGGACAGGAGGAGAAATTTATAATTCACCCCTCCACTTT CACSGTGGEIYNSPLHF